This TCR beta chain stems from a study of blood T cell repertoires in COVID-19. Study background: COVID-19 samples collected from the United States, Italy and Spain covered acute and convalescent phases. Sample material is recorded as cDNA or gDNA derived from T cells, B-cell-depleted T cells, or PBMCs.

V was pared by 5 bases and J by 5 bases, with 9 bases of the junction left unmatched. Germline-derived CDR1 and CDR2 are PRHDT and FYEKMQ (reference sequence). CDR3 size: 16 residues. Per the study methods: Scientists estimated how many nucleated cells there were by amplifying reference gene primers. Method: immunoSEQ multiplex PCR; TCRdb's copy keeps in-frame clones and lacks some. Clone size and V and J calls were adopted from that table, with D and trimming inferred from the DNA. The sample includes 390,000 or so clones, around 92% of them seen just once. Those enrolled in Seattle joined during active infection and were followed longitudinally afterward.

The clonotype was recovered from a woman aged 25 to 39 with COVID-19, enrolled during active disease. The material sequenced was peripheral blood. J is TRBJ2-3 and V is TRBV13, with TRBD2 identical over 11 bases. CDR3: CASSDTSGSGGDTQYF. CDR3 coding DNA: TGTGCCAGCAGCGATACTAGCGGGAGTGGTGGAGATACGCAGTATTTT.